Listed below are T cell receptor beta chains from one sample, sequenced in a study of T cells after yellow fever vaccination. TCRdb re-called the 5' RACE reads with MiXCR, one entry per CDR3 protein. This sample has fewer than 100,000 distinct CDR3 sequences, with under 7% found just once. The sample was CD8+ T cells sorted from PBMCs, taken 10 days after the yellow fever booster vaccination. Receptor source: a man younger than 30 who received the YFV17D yellow fever vaccine. Both conserved end residues are part of each CDR3. D genes are given only for firm matches. The size of a clone is reported for some rows only, either as once, few or many, or as a class for expanded clones.

.	TRBD1	TRBV7-9	TRBJ1-6	15	TGTGCCAGCAGCTCGGCCGGGACAGGGGGCCTCCGCCTCCACTTT	CASSSAGTGGLRLHF
few	.	TRBV28	TRBJ1-5	12	TGTGCCAGCACCCAGTACCAGCAGCCCCAGCATTTT	CASTQYQQPQHF
many	.	TRBV7-9	TRBJ2-1	14	TGTGCCAGCAGCCACTCCGGGGCCCCGCATGAGCAGTTCTTC	CASSHSGAPHEQFF
many	.	TRBV7-6	TRBJ2-7	14	TGTGCCAGCAGCTTAGCGGAGGGCTCCTACGAGCAGTACTTC	CASSLAEGSYEQYF
many	.	TRBV12-3/TRBV12-4	TRBJ2-1	14	TGTGCCAGCAGTTTAGCTCCGGACTACAATGAGCAGTTCTTC	CASSLAPDYNEQFF
.	TRBD1	TRBV24-1	TRBJ2-4	17	TGTGCCACCAGCGAGGGAGACAGGGGTTCGGCCAAAAACATTCAGTACTTC	CATSEGDRGSAKNIQYF
few	.	TRBV4-3	TRBJ1-2	14	TGCGCCAGCAGCCAAGATGGAACGAGGGAAGGCTACACCTTC	CASSQDGTREGYTF
few	TRBD2	TRBV4-2	TRBJ2-3	15	TGTGCCAGCAGCCAGGCGGGACTAGTCACAGATACGCAGTATTTT	CASSQAGLVTDTQYF
.	.	TRBV30	TRBJ2-3	11	TGTGCCTGGAGTGTAGGGGATACGCAGTATTTT	CAWSVGDTQYF
.	.	TRBV24-1	TRBJ2-1	14	TGTGCCACCAGTGATTCCGGACTCTACAATGAGCAGTTCTTC	CATSDSGLYNEQFF
few	.	TRBV30	TRBJ1-1	12	TGTGCCTGGAGGCGGGGGAAGGCGGAAGCTTTCTTT	CAWRRGKAEAFF
few	.	TRBV4-3	TRBJ1-4	15	TGCGCCAGCAGCCACCGGGACAAACTTAATGAAAAACTGTTTTTT	CASSHRDKLNEKLFF
few	.	TRBV4-3	TRBJ2-2	14	TGCGCCAGCAGCCAAGGGACGGGGGCCGGGGAGCTGTTTTTT	CASSQGTGAGELFF
.	TRBD1	TRBV2	TRBJ2-3	12	TGTGCCACCGGGACAGGGTCAGATACGCAGTATTTT	CATGTGSDTQYF
many	TRBD1	TRBV14	TRBJ1-1	19	TGTGCCAGCAGCCACTCGAGGGACAGCCTCCTAAGAGGGACCACTGAAGCTTTCTTT	CASSHSRDSLLRGTTEAFF
few	TRBD1	TRBV4-1	TRBJ1-4	16	TGCGCCAGCAGCTCTCCCGGGACAGGGTCTTACGAAAAACTGTTTTTT	CASSSPGTGSYEKLFF
.	.	TRBV4-1	TRBJ2-6	16	TGCGCCAGCAGTCGACAGGCTGAGGTTGGGGCCAACGTCCTGACTTTC	CASSRQAEVGANVLTF
many	.	TRBV20-1	TRBJ2-5	16	TGCAGTGCCCCAGGCGGGCGGGGTGAACCCCAAGAGACCCAGTACTTC	CSAPGGRGEPQETQYF
few	.	TRBV7-8	TRBJ2-5	14	TGTGCCAGCAGCTTAGTAAGCAGGGGAGAGACCCAGTACTTC	CASSLVSRGETQYF
many	.	TRBV7-6	TRBJ2-2	14	TGTGCCAGCAGCTCCAGACTGAACACCGGGGAGCTGTTTTTT	CASSSRLNTGELFF
few	.	TRBV4-1	TRBJ1-2	13	TGCGCCAGCAGCCAAGATAACCAAGGTATCCACACCTTC	CASSQDNQGIHTF
.	TRBD1	TRBV5-1	TRBJ2-7	14	TGCGCCAGCAACGACGGACAGGGGGCGCTTGAGCAGTACTTC	CASNDGQGALEQYF
.	TRBD1	TRBV5-4	TRBJ2-7	13	TGTGCCAGCAGCTCCCGGGACAGCTACGAGCAGTACTTC	CASSSRDSYEQYF
.	TRBD2	TRBV5-6	TRBJ2-5	13	TGTGCCAGCGCGACCTGGGGGGGTCGGACCCAGTACTTC	CASATWGGRTQYF
many	.	TRBV19	TRBJ2-3	17	TGTGCCAGTAGTATCCTACCAGAGAATGGTTACACAGATACGCAGTATTTT	CASSILPENGYTDTQYF
many	.	TRBV29-1	TRBJ2-1	15	TGCAGCGTTGAAAGCGGCAGCTACTCCTACAATGAGCAGTTCTTC	CSVESGSYSYNEQFF
many	.	TRBV5-1	TRBJ2-1	15	TGCGCCAGCAGCCTCCGGGACCCGCGGGGCAATGAGCAGTTCTTC	CASSLRDPRGNEQFF
.	.	TRBV4-1	TRBJ1-3	15	TGCGCCAGCAGCCAAGATCGGAGCACTGGAAACACCATATATTTT	CASSQDRSTGNTIYF
few	TRBD2	TRBV7-9	TRBJ2-5	14	TGTGCCAGCATCCTGGGACTAGCGGAGGAGACCCAGTACTTC	CASILGLAEETQYF
few	.	TRBV7-9	TRBJ2-1	17	TGTGCCAGCAGCTTAGCGGCGATCCACCCGGGGGTGGATGAGCAGTTCTTC	CASSLAAIHPGVDEQFF
few	.	TRBV6-2/TRBV6-3	TRBJ2-7	14	TGTGCCAGCAGTTACATTGTCCCAACTAACGAGCAGTACTTC	CASSYIVPTNEQYF
.	.	TRBV6-1	TRBJ2-1	14	TGTGCCAGCAGGGGAGCCGGGACCCACAATGAGCAGTTCTTC	CASRGAGTHNEQFF
many	TRBD2	TRBV27	TRBJ2-7	15	TGTGCCAGCAGTGTTAGCGGGGGGGCCTTTTACGAGCAGTACTTC	CASSVSGGAFYEQYF
.	.	TRBV25-1	TRBJ1-6	13	TGTGCCAGCAGTGGAGGGGATCATTCACCCCTCCACTTT	CASSGGDHSPLHF
many	TRBD1	TRBV7-2	TRBJ2-5	15	TGTGCCAGCAGCTTCCTTGGACAGGTCCAAGAGACCCAGTACTTC	CASSFLGQVQETQYF
.	.	TRBV6-6	TRBJ2-7	14	TGTGCCAGCAGCCCTCCCAGGCTCTCCTACGAGCAGTACTTC	CASSPPRLSYEQYF
.	TRBD1	TRBV5-1	TRBJ2-7	14	TGCGCCAGCAGCGGGCATGAAGGGGGCGGCGAGCAGTACTTC	CASSGHEGGGEQYF
many	TRBD2	TRBV11-2	TRBJ2-2	16	TGTGCCAGCAGCTTAGGCGCTAGCGGGGGAGCCGGGGAGCTGTTTTTT	CASSLGASGGAGELFF
many	.	TRBV6-2/TRBV6-3	TRBJ2-2	15	TGTGCCAGCACCTCAGTGGGGGTAGATACCGGGGAGCTGTTTTTT	CASTSVGVDTGELFF
few	.	TRBV12-5	TRBJ2-2	12	TGTGCTAGTGGCTGGGGGCTTCGGGAGCTGTTTTTT	CASGWGLRELFF
many	.	TRBV19	TRBJ2-2	13	TGTGCCAGTAGTACGGAGAACACCGGGGAGCTGTTTTTT	CASSTENTGELFF
.	.	TRBV5-1	TRBJ2-2	18	TGCGCCAGCAGCTCACCGACACCCACCATTTCGAACACCGGGGAGCTGTTTTTT	CASSSPTPTISNTGELFF
few	.	TRBV7-6	TRBJ1-5	13	TGTGCCAGCAGCGTGGACGCATATCAGCCCCAGCATTTT	CASSVDAYQPQHF
many	.	TRBV11-3	TRBJ2-2	13	TGTGCCAGCGAGTCGGACAACACCGGGGAGCTGTTTTTT	CASESDNTGELFF
many	TRBD1	TRBV4-1	TRBJ2-2	16	TGCGCCAGCAGCCTCCTGGGACAGCGTAACACCGGGGAGCTGTTTTTT	CASSLLGQRNTGELFF
.	TRBD2	TRBV28	TRBJ2-4	15	TGTGCCAGCAGGCTCGGGGGGGAGGCCAAAAACATTCAGTACTTC	CASRLGGEAKNIQYF
.	TRBD1	TRBV20-1	TRBJ1-1	14	TGCAGTGCTAGAGATAACCGGGGACAGCCTGAAGCTTTCTTT	CSARDNRGQPEAFF
.	TRBD2	TRBV2	TRBJ2-2	18	TGTGCCACCCGCGATCCGGGACTAGCGGGGAGAAACACCGGGGAGCTGTTTTTT	CATRDPGLAGRNTGELFF
few	.	TRBV4-2	TRBJ1-2	14	TGTGCCAGCAGCCACTCGAGGGACGGAGATGGCTACACCTTC	CASSHSRDGDGYTF
few	TRBD2	TRBV7-9	TRBJ2-1	18	TGTGCCAGCACCTCCGGGACTAGCGGGGTCTTTAGATTCAATGAGCAGTTCTTC	CASTSGTSGVFRFNEQFF
.	TRBD1	TRBV10-3	TRBJ2-1	16	TGTGCCATCAGTGCCCCCGGGACAGGGTTTGGTGATGAGCAGTTCTTC	CAISAPGTGFGDEQFF
.	.	TRBV9	TRBJ2-1	14	TGTGCCAGCAGCGTAGAAGGGGGCTACAATGAGCAGTTCTTC	CASSVEGGYNEQFF
few	TRBD2	TRBV7-9	TRBJ2-3	16	TGTGCCAGCAGTGTTCTAGCGGGGGGCGACACAGATACGCAGTATTTT	CASSVLAGGDTDTQYF
.	.	TRBV7-6	TRBJ2-7	14	TGTGCCAGCAGCCGCACCGAACGCTCCTACGAGCAGTACTTC	CASSRTERSYEQYF